This T cell receptor beta chain was captured by sequencing in a study of blood T cell repertoires in COVID-19. Study in general: Sample material is recorded as cDNA or gDNA derived from T cells, B-cell-depleted T cells, or PBMCs.

Germline V gene data show CDR1 as SGHAT and CDR2 as FQNNGV. V was clipped by 1 base and J by 4 bases; unmatched bases: 8. CDR3 size: 16 residues. Libraries were prepared by immunoSEQ multiplex PCR; TCRdb keeps only in-frame clonotypes and omits some of them. This table has 80,000 or so clones, around 89% appearing once. The receptor was derived from a human donor in a cohort sampled during active COVID-19. The gene calls are TRBV11-2 and TRBJ1-2; 8 bases are shared with TRBD1. The specimen sequenced was peripheral blood. In DNA form, the CDR3 reads TGTGCCAGCAGCTTAGTGGGACAGGCTACCGTCTATGGCTACACCTTC. Translated: CASSLVGQATVYGYTF.